A single sample gave rise to the 29 T cell receptor beta chains below, sequenced in a study of identical twins listed by TCRdb under 2016. Libraries were made using 5' RACE. Sequenced on an Illumina HiSeq 2000. The public reads were quality trimmed at Q25 with fastp and then assembled into clones with MiXCR by TCRdb, keeping productive beta chains. Rows with one shared CDR3 protein collapse into an entry with the most common genes and DNA. The sample records 1.5 million to 2 million distinct CDR3 sequences, about 30% of which are singletons. Jointly, the top ten make up approximately 0.29% of the sample. Input material: cord blood. These receptors were collected from a newborn girl in good health.

In its sample, this clonotype was seen a few times. The V and J genes are TRBV24-1 and TRBJ1-2; no definite D call. The V gene lost 1 base and the J gene lost 4 bases, with 9 bases spanning the gap. This CDR3 has 14 amino acids. Germline V gene data show CDR1 as KGHDR and CDR2 as SFDVKD. The CDR3 is CATSDFDGVYGYTF. CDR3 nucleotides: TGTGCCACCAGTGATTTTGACGGTGTCTATGGCTACACCTTC.

Concerning this clonotype: Just one base apart from a much larger clone, this may be a read error. The chain combines TRBV2 with TRBJ2-1, with TRBD2 identical over 10 bases. The J call could be wrong; TRBJ2-7 is a better fit for the DNA end. The CDR3 consists of 15 residues. CDR1 is SNHLY, CDR2 FYNNEI, per germline. The CDR3 DNA is TGTGCCAGCAGTGAGGGACTAGCGTCCTACAATGAGCAGTACTTC. This translates into CASSEGLASYNEQYF.

The chain combines TRBV10-3 with TRBJ2-1; the D is unclear. Germline loops: CDR1 ENHRY, CDR2 SYGVKD. The CDR3 length is 14 residues. V lost 4 bases and J lost 3, with 10 bases in between. The CDR3 spells CAISGSWGYNEQFF. The CDR3, as DNA: TGTGCCATCAGTGGGTCATGGGGCTACAATGAGCAGTTCTTC.

This clonotype appeared a few times. The CDR3, as DNA: TGTGCCAGCAGCGGGGACTACCGAAAGTACGAGCAGTACTTC. This translates into CASSGDYRKYEQYF. J is TRBJ2-7 and V is TRBV4-2; TRBD2 agrees at 7 bases. Germline CDR1 reads LGHNA; CDR2 reads YNFKEQ. The V gene end was trimmed by 5 bases and the J gene end by 4 bases; junction bases not matched to a gene: 8. This CDR3 spans 14 amino acids.

This clonotype occurred many times. The chain is built from TRBV7-2 and TRBJ2-3; 12 positions agree with TRBD2. After removal of 5 bases from V and 0 bases from J, the junction contained 9 bases not matched to a gene. The CDR3 runs to 18 residues. The germline gives CDR1 SGHTA, CDR2 FQGNSA. The CDR3 DNA reads TGTGCCAGCAGCCGCCGGACTAGCGGGGTTATTAGCACAGATACGCAGTATTTT. Translating gives CASSRRTSGVISTDTQYF.

In the case of this clonotype: Being one base from a much bigger clone, this may be a read error. The chain uses TRBV6-6 and TRBJ2-5; D unclear. The DNA end is more similar to TRBJ2-7, so the J call may be wrong. The CDR3 covers 12 residues. Germline CDR1 is MNHNY and CDR2 is SVGAGI (reference sequence). The DNA of the CDR3 is TGTGCCAGCATTTACGTTCCCCACGAGCAGTACTTC. As protein: CASIYVPHEQYF.

Regarding this clonotype: A read error may be the cause here, since a much bigger clone is one base away. V usage is TRBV5-1 and J usage is TRBJ2-1; D uncertain. Trimming took 0 bases from V and 6 from J, leaving 10 bases between them. This CDR3 is built from 14 residues. Germline CDR1 and CDR2: SGHRS and YFSETQ. This CDR3 reads CASSLVGSSNEQFF. The DNA for the CDR3 is TGCGCCAGCAGCTTGGTTGGTAGCAGCAATGAGCAGTTCTTC.

The chain joins TRBV6-6 to TRBJ2-1, with D uncertain. This CDR3 is 14 amino acids long. The germline gives CDR1 MNHNY, CDR2 SVGAGI (reference sequence). The germline V and J ends were trimmed by 5 bases and 4 bases, with 12 bases remaining between them. The CDR3 is CASSLLGKYNEQFF. The CDR3 DNA reads TGTGCCAGCAGTCTCCTGGGCAAGTACAATGAGCAGTTCTTC.

The rearrangement joins TRBV9 to TRBJ2-1; 8 nucleotides match TRBD2. The V gene end was trimmed by 2 bases and the J gene end by 7 bases; junction bases not matched to a gene: 8. Germline CDR1 is SGDLS and CDR2 is YYNGEE. The CDR3 is made up of 15 amino acids. The CDR3 DNA follows: TGTGCCAGCAGCGTTGGCGGGAGGAGCTTTAATGAGCAGTTCTTC. Amino acids: CASSVGGRSFNEQFF.

Remarks on this clonotype: Sequence at one end of the junction differs from germline and may be a read error. J is TRBJ2-5 and V is TRBV7-7; D call uncertain. The germline CDR1 and CDR2 sequences are SSHAT and FNYEAQ (reference sequence). CDR3 length: 16 residues. CDR3 sequence (DNA): TGTGCTAGCAGCTTATACCCCGGAATGGAGAGGGAGACCCAGTACTTC. Translation gives CASSLYPGMERETQYF.

The chain links TRBV27 to TRBJ2-1; 13 nucleotides align to TRBD2. CDR1 MNHEY and CDR2 SMNVEV come from the germline V gene (reference sequence). V lost 7 bases and J lost 10; bases outside the gene matches: 10. There are 15 residues in the CDR3. The DNA for the CDR3 is TGTGCCAGCACTCCCCCGGGACTAGCGGGGAGGGAGCAGTTCTTC. It encodes CASTPPGLAGREQFF.

The V call is TRBV27, the J call TRBJ2-1; 13 nucleotides match TRBD2. V was clipped by 4 bases and J by 4 bases; unmatched bases: 4. This CDR3 comprises 16 residues. CDR1 MNHEY and CDR2 SMNVEV come from the germline V gene (reference sequence). The DNA for the CDR3 is TGTGCCAGCAGTTACCGGGGACTAGCGGGGTACAATGAGCAGTTCTTC. It yields the protein CASSYRGLAGYNEQFF.

A few counts support this clonotype. The rearrangement uses TRBV12-3 or TRBV12-4 and TRBJ2-3; 11 bases match TRBD2. This CDR3 has 17 residues. Trimming cost V 3 bases and J 5 bases; bases outside gene matches: 10. CDR3 sequence: CASSFRLAGGPGDTQYF. Here the CDR3 DNA reads TGTGCCAGCAGTTTTCGGCTAGCGGGAGGTCCCGGAGATACGCAGTATTTT.

There are a few counts of this clonotype. The V call is TRBV4-1, the J call TRBJ2-5; 13 nucleotides match TRBD2. CDR1 is MGHRA, CDR2 YSYEKL, per germline. V dropped 1 base and J dropped 3; count of bases not matched to a gene: 8. The CDR3 totals 18 residues. The CDR3 DNA reads as TGCGCCAGCAGCCAAGCTTTCACTAGCGGGAGGGCCGAAGAGACCCAGTACTTC. It specifies CASSQAFTSGRAEETQYF.

The genes are TRBV11-2 and TRBJ1-4; D remains unclear. CDR3 length: 14 amino acids. Germline V gene sequence: CDR1 SGHAT, CDR2 FQNNGV. V was pared by 1 base and J by 11 bases, with 14 bases between. In nucleotides, the CDR3 is TGTGCCAGCAGCTTAGCCCCGCCGGCTGGTAAACTGTTTTTT. Protein: CASSLAPPAGKLFF.

Regarding this clonotype: This sequence may be a read error, since a much larger clone differs from it by one base. The CDR3 bases are TGCGCCAGCAGCTTGAGTTGCCCCTACGAGCAGTACTTC. Translated: CASSLSCPYEQYF. The chain carries TRBV5-1 and TRBJ2-7; D gene ambiguous. The CDR3 covers 13 residues. V lost 1 base and J lost 2, with 7 bases in between. Germline assignment: CDR1 SGHRS and CDR2 YFSETQ.

The chain carries TRBV2 and TRBJ1-1; no firm D call. Trimming removed 4 bases from V and 4 bases from J, with 13 bases in between. Germline assignment: CDR1 SNHLY and CDR2 FYNNEI. The CDR3 contains 14 residues. The chain's CDR3 is CASSGSVLVTEAFF. The CDR3 region has the DNA TGTGCCAGCAGTGGAAGTGTCTTAGTCACTGAAGCTTTCTTT. The full variable domain, completed using reference TRBV2 and TRBJ1-1, is EPEVTQTPSHQVTQMGQEVILRCVPISNHLYFYWYRQILGQKVEFLVSFYNNEISEKSEIFDDQFSVERPDGSNFTLKIRSTKLEDSAMYFCASSGSVLVTEAFFGQGTRLTVV.

This clonotype was seen ten or more times. The chain joins TRBV20-1 to TRBJ2-3, with a weak D call TRBD1 (6 bases). Per the germline V gene, CDR1 is DFQATT and CDR2 is SNEGSKA (reference sequence). This CDR3 spans 14 amino acids. Trimming stripped 1 base from V and 5 bases from J, with 13 bases between. The CDR3 loop is CSARAAGAGDTQYF. The DNA for the CDR3 is TGCAGTGCTAGAGCGGCAGGGGCAGGAGATACGCAGTATTTT.

This chain uses TRBV7-8 with TRBJ1-1; tentatively, D is TRBD1 (5 bases). V was clipped by 3 bases and J by 3 bases, with 11 bases between them. Germline V lookup: CDR1 SGHVS, CDR2 FQNEAQ. The CDR3 runs to 14 residues. CDR3 loop: CASSFRRGDTEAFF. For the CDR3, the DNA is TGTGCCAGCAGCTTTAGGAGAGGGGACACTGAAGCTTTCTTT.

This clonotype has only a few counts. This chain links TRBV12-3 or TRBV12-4 with TRBJ2-1, with TRBD2 identical over 15 bases. The CDR3 is made up of 18 amino acids. The V and J ends lost 5 bases and 2 bases, in that order; junction bases with no gene match: 7. DNA of the CDR3: TGTGCCAGCAGTAAAGGGACTAGCGGGGGGTCGGCCTACAATGAGCAGTTCTTC. This sequence encodes CASSKGTSGGSAYNEQFF.

There are a few counts of this clonotype. The V gene is TRBV28, the J gene TRBJ2-3; no definite D call. CDR1 is MDHEN, CDR2 SYDVKM, per germline. There are 12 residues in the CDR3. Deletions cut 6 bases from V and 4 bases from J, with 8 bases between. CDR3 protein: CASSRPPDTQYF. CDR3 in DNA: TGTGCCAGCAGCCGACCACCAGATACGCAGTATTTT. The complete variable domain, with remaining parts taken from reference TRBV28 and TRBJ2-3, reads DVKVTQSSRYLVKRTGEKVFLECVQDMDHENMFWYRQDPGLGLRLIYFSYDVKMKEKGDIPEGYSVSREKKERFSLILESASTNQTSMYLCASSRPPDTQYFGPGTRLTVL.

This clonotype was recorded a few times. This CDR3 reads CSVDRGPSDTQYF. The DNA of the CDR3 is TGCAGCGTTGACAGGGGGCCGTCAGATACGCAGTATTTT. The chain couples TRBV29-1 to TRBJ2-3, with 8 bases aligning to TRBD1. Trimming removed 3 bases from V and 4 bases from J; junction bases left unmatched: 3. The CDR3 sequence is 13 residues long. Germline CDR1 reads SQVTM; CDR2 reads ANQGSEA.

The V gene is TRBV7-2, the J gene TRBJ1-1; D unclear. V was cut by 7 bases and J by 4 bases, with 13 bases left in between. This CDR3 region has 13 residues. The germline CDR1 and CDR2 sequences are SGHTA and FQGNSA. The CDR3 protein is CASTFWSATEAFF. Here the CDR3 DNA reads TGTGCCAGCACCTTTTGGAGTGCCACTGAAGCTTTCTTT.

The V gene is TRBV7-2, the J gene TRBJ2-7, with TRBD2 matching over 9 bases. This CDR3 has 15 amino acids. Unmatched junction bases numbered 7, after V lost 4 bases and J lost 3 bases. The germline CDR1 and CDR2 sequences are SGHTA and FQGNSA. The CDR3 spells CASSWKAGGFYEQYF. In DNA form, the CDR3 reads TGTGCCAGCAGCTGGAAAGCGGGGGGATTCTACGAGCAGTACTTC.

This clonotype turned up a few times. The chain recombines TRBV29-1 with TRBJ2-4; 8 bases map to TRBD2. Trimming took 2 bases from V and 0 from J; bases not matched to a gene: 0. Germline CDR1 SQVTM, CDR2 ANQGSEA. The CDR3 sequence is 14 residues long. CDR3 nucleotide sequence: TGCAGCGTTGAACTAGCGGGAGCCAAAAACATTCAGTACTTC. It encodes CSVELAGAKNIQYF.

V gene TRBV12-3 or TRBV12-4 combines with J gene TRBJ2-4; no reliable D call. The end of the DNA fits TRBJ2-5 better, so the J call may be wrong. This CDR3 comprises 14 residues. CDR3: CASTIRALQETQYF. In DNA form, the CDR3 reads TGTGCCAGCACCATTAGGGCACTTCAAGAGACCCAGTACTTC.

This clonotype was recorded a few times. This rearrangement joins TRBV9 to TRBJ2-3; 11 bases fit TRBD2. The CDR3 is 15 amino acids. V shed 2 bases, J shed 4 bases, and the junction held 3 bases outside the gene matches. Germline CDR1 reads SGDLS; CDR2 reads YYNGEE. The chain's CDR3 is CASSVSGRGADTQYF. The CDR3 coding sequence is TGTGCCAGCAGCGTTAGCGGGAGGGGGGCAGATACGCAGTATTTT.

This clonotype has more than one count but fewer than ten. The CDR3 region is CSARDTQGRDEQYF. In nucleotides, the CDR3 is TGCAGTGCTAGAGATACCCAGGGGAGGGATGAGCAGTACTTC. This chain joins TRBV20-1 and TRBJ2-7, with D possibly matching TRBD2 (7 bases). CDR1 and CDR2 from the germline V gene are DFQATT and SNEGSKA (reference sequence). Trimming shortened V by 0 bases and J by 7 bases, and 16 bases separated the two germline ends. This CDR3 comprises 14 residues.

A single count supports this clonotype. The chain uses TRBV27 and TRBJ2-7; perhaps TRBD2 as D (6 bases). The germline CDR1 and CDR2 sequences are MNHEY and SMNVEV (reference sequence). This CDR3 has 17 residues. V lost 2 bases and J lost 2, with 19 bases in between. The CDR3 spells CASSLRALAEIPYEQYF. In DNA, the CDR3 is TGTGCCAGCAGTTTAAGGGCCTTAGCGGAGATCCCCTACGAGCAGTACTTC.